The next 12 T cell receptor beta chains were all read from a single sample in a study of blood T cell repertoires in COVID-19. Assay: immunoSEQ multiplex PCR; the TCRdb copy retains only in-frame clones and omits some. Here the sample spans over 70,000 clones, roughly 81% being singletons. The sample taken for sequencing was peripheral blood. The source of these receptors is a man aged 55-75 years with COVID-19, enrolled during active disease.

The chain links TRBV2 to TRBJ1-2; no reliable D call. CDR3 length: 14 amino acids. V lost 7 bases to trimming and J lost 3 bases, with 15 bases between them. The V gene's germline CDR1 is SNHLY and CDR2 FYNNEI. This CDR3 is CASKEAGADYGYTF. The CDR3, as DNA: TGTGCCAGCAAGGAGGCCGGAGCCGACTATGGCTACACCTTC. Based on the CDR3 plus reference TRBV2 and TRBJ1-2, the full variable domain is EPEVTQTPSHQVTQMGQEVILRCVPISNHLYFYWYRQILGQKVEFLVSFYNNEISEKSEIFDDQFSVERPDGSNFTLKIRSTKLEDSAMYFCASKEAGADYGYTFGSGTRLTVV.

V is TRBV19 and J is TRBJ2-5; 9 bases fit TRBD1. CDR1 LNHDA and CDR2 SQIVND come from the germline V gene (reference sequence). Trimming took 6 bases from V and 1 from J; bases not matched to a gene: 9. This CDR3 region has 16 residues. The CDR3 loop is CASRPGQGVPQETQYF. CDR3 nucleotides: TGTGCCAGTAGGCCGGGACAGGGAGTCCCCCAAGAGACCCAGTACTTC.

The chain combines TRBV6-5 with TRBJ1-3; D gene ambiguous. The germline V gene has CDR1 MNHEY and CDR2 SVGAGI. Trimming left V 6 bases short and J 2 bases short, with 8 bases between. The CDR3 is 13 residues long. For the CDR3, the DNA is TGTGCCAGCAGCCCCCCAGCTGGAAACACCATATATTTT. This gives the protein CASSPPAGNTIYF.

The V call is TRBV19, the J call TRBJ1-2; D possibly corresponds to TRBD1 (5 bases). Trimming left V 6 bases short and J 6 bases short, with 14 bases between. The length of the CDR3 is 13 residues. Per the germline V gene, CDR1 is LNHDA and CDR2 is SQIVND (reference sequence). CDR3 sequence reads: CASRLGGGDGYTF. The DNA for the CDR3 is TGTGCCAGTAGGTTAGGAGGAGGGGATGGCTACACCTTC. The variable domain in full, with the rest retrieved from reference TRBV19 and TRBJ1-2, is DGGITQSPKYLFRKEGQNVTLSCEQNLNHDAMYWYRQDPGQGLRLIYYSQIVNDFQKGDIAEGYSVSREKKESFPLTVTSAQKNPTAFYLCASRLGGGDGYTFGSGTRLTVV.

The chain employs TRBV7-3 and TRBJ2-2; 8 bases agree with TRBD1. The length of the CDR3 is 16 residues. CDR1 SGHTA and CDR2 FQGTGA come from the germline V gene. Germline trimming cut 0 bases from V and 5 bases from J; bases unmatched to any gene: 5. The CDR3 DNA is TGTGCCAGCAGCTTAACCCCCACAGGGGGTACCGGGGAGCTGTTTTTT. It codes for CASSLTPTGGTGELFF.

V gene TRBV7-9 combines with J gene TRBJ2-5, with a tentative D call TRBD2 (7 bases). This CDR3 contains 17 residues. Germline-derived CDR1 and CDR2 are SEHNR and FQNEAQ (reference sequence). V was clipped by 7 bases and J by 1 base, with 22 bases between them. CDR3: CASTNAWGASGQETQYF. The CDR3 DNA is TGTGCCAGCACCAACGCCTGGGGGGCTAGCGGCCAAGAGACCCAGTACTTC.

The chain has TRBV19 and TRBJ2-2; 8 nucleotides match TRBD2. The CDR3 consists of 14 residues. The J segment lost 5 bases and the V segment lost 7 bases, leaving 6 bases of the junction unmatched. CDR1 and CDR2 (germline): LNHDA, SQIVND (reference sequence). The CDR3 bases are TGTGCCAGTACCCGGGGGGGACGGACCGGGGAGCTGTTTTTT. It encodes CASTRGGRTGELFF. The complete variable domain, with remaining parts taken from reference TRBV19 and TRBJ2-2, reads DGGITQSPKYLFRKEGQNVTLSCEQNLNHDAMYWYRQDPGQGLRLIYYSQIVNDFQKGDIAEGYSVSREKKESFPLTVTSAQKNPTAFYLCASTRGGRTGELFFGEGSRLTVL.

This chain links TRBV24-1 with TRBJ2-7, with TRBD1 identical over 10 bases. There are 14 residues in the CDR3. V lost 6 bases, J lost 7 bases, and 8 bases stayed unmatched. Germline V gives CDR1 KGHDR, CDR2 SFDVKD. The CDR3 loop reads CATSSGTGVKEQYF. The DNA for the CDR3 is TGTGCCACCAGTAGTGGGACAGGGGTGAAAGAGCAGTACTTC.

The gene calls are TRBV25-1 and TRBJ2-2, with 8 bases fitting TRBD2. CDR3 length: 16 residues. Germline trimming cut 8 bases from V and 5 bases from J; bases unmatched to any gene: 13. Germline V gene sequence: CDR1 MGHDK, CDR2 SYGVNS. Here the CDR3 DNA reads TGTGCCAGCCTACCTCGGATGGGACTAGGTACCGGGGAGCTGTTTTTT. This codes for CASLPRMGLGTGELFF.

This chain uses TRBV19 with TRBJ2-1, with TRBD2 matching 7 bases. Germline CDR1 is LNHDA and CDR2 is SQIVND (reference sequence). The junction had 6 bases not matched to a gene; V was cut back by 3 bases and J by 1 base. The CDR3 is 16 residues long. The CDR3 sequence: CASSIGRGRSYNEQFF. DNA for the CDR3: TGTGCCAGTAGTATCGGGCGCGGGAGATCCTACAATGAGCAGTTCTTC.

This clone showed up just a few times. This chain links TRBV7-9 with TRBJ1-5; tentatively, D is TRBD1 (6 bases). Per the germline V gene, CDR1 is SEHNR and CDR2 is FQNEAQ (reference sequence). Trimming cost V 5 bases and J 3 bases, with 14 bases left between them. The CDR3 covers 15 residues. Here the CDR3 reads CASSPPGADNQPQHF. The CDR3 DNA follows: TGTGCCAGCAGCCCTCCAGGGGCTGACAATCAGCCCCAGCATTTT.

The rearrangement joins TRBV2 to TRBJ2-5; 10 bases are shared with TRBD2. Trimming removed 4 bases from V and 3 bases from J; junction bases left unmatched: 5. This CDR3 comprises 15 residues. Per germline, CDR1 SNHLY and CDR2 FYNNEI. The CDR3 here is CASSGRLAGEETQYF. DNA for the CDR3: TGTGCCAGCAGTGGCCGACTAGCGGGTGAAGAGACCCAGTACTTC. The full variable domain, completed using reference TRBV2 and TRBJ2-5, is EPEVTQTPSHQVTQMGQEVILRCVPISNHLYFYWYRQILGQKVEFLVSFYNNEISEKSEIFDDQFSVERPDGSNFTLKIRSTKLEDSAMYFCASSGRLAGEETQYFGPGTRLLVL.